This TCR beta chain was sequenced for a study of type 1 regulatory T cells. The overall study: An in vitro protocol generated T-allo10, a Tr1-enriched, alloantigen-specific CD4 T cell product.

TCRdb fed the reads into MiXCR, producing one record per CDR3 protein. This repertoire shows some 71,000 distinct CDR3 sequences, roughly 20% found once; its top ten account for 8% to 9%. General observations from the study: Compared with non-Tr1 cells, Tr1 cells showed a narrower TCR repertoire.

In regard to this clonotype: Its antigen remains unidentified.

The sequence was obtained from a human donor in good health. The sample taken for sequencing was cultured type 1 regulatory T (Tr1) cells, either the whole culture or a sorted fraction (not recorded which).

In nucleotides, the CDR3 is TGCAGTGCTAGAGGGCCGGTGGTGGATGAGCAGTTCTTC. Amino acids: CSARGPVVDEQFF. The chain has TRBV20-1 and TRBJ2-1; no clear D. The CDR3 has 13 residues. Germline V gene lookup returns CDR1 DFQATT and CDR2 SNEGSKA (reference sequence). V was pared by 1 base and J by 8 bases, with 12 bases between.